The T cell receptor beta chain under discussion was sequenced for a study of T-cell reconstitution after alpha-beta-depleted transplantation in children. Study-wide results and caveats: In some patients, recipient T cells and intrathymic progenitors surviving conditioning explained high day-60 diversity.

The CDR3 is made up of 12 amino acids. V was shortened by 4 bases and J by 8 bases, with 8 bases between the two germline ends. Germline CDR1 reads SEHNR; CDR2 reads FQNEAQ (reference sequence). Researchers prepared the TCRbeta library using unique molecular identifiers, the study reports. TCRdb reanalysed the PCR reads using MiXCR and keeps one entry per CDR3 protein. The repertoire holds 350,000 to 500,000 distinct CDR3 sequences, with 43% as singletons. Concerning this clonotype itself: Its antigen is unidentified.

The specimen comprised PBMCs, sampled before TCRalphabeta/CD19-depleted stem cell transplant. The source is a girl between 2 and 10 years old with aplastic anemia, due to receive a stem cell transplant. This chain connects TRBV7-9 to TRBJ2-2; D gene ambiguous. The CDR3 spells CASSSEAGELFF. Written as DNA, the CDR3 is TGTGCCAGCAGCTCAGAAGCTGGGGAGCTGTTTTTT.